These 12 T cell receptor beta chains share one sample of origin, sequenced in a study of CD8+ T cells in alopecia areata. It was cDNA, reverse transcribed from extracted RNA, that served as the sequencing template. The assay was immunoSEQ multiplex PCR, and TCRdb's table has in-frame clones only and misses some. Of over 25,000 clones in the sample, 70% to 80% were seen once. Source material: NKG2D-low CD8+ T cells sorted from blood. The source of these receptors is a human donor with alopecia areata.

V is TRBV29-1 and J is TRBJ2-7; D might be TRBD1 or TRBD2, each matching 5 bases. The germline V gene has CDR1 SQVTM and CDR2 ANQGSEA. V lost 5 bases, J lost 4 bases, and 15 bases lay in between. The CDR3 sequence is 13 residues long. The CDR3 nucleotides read TGCAGCGTTTCCGGGACCCACCTGTACGAGCAGTACTTC. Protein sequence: CSVSGTHLYEQYF.

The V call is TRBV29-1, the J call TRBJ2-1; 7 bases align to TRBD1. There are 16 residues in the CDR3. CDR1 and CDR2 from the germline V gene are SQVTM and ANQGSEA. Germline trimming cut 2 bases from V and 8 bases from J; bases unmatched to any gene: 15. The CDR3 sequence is CSVEKTWTGQGDEQFF. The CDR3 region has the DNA TGCAGCGTTGAAAAAACGTGGACAGGTCAAGGGGATGAGCAGTTCTTC.

CDR3 sequence reads: CASSAGTGRDNTEAFF. The CDR3 coding sequence is TGTGCCAGCAGTGCGGGGACAGGGAGAGATAACACTGAAGCTTTCTTT. The genes are TRBV6-1 and TRBJ1-1; 9 bases fit TRBD1. This CDR3 region has 16 residues. Trimming at V came to 4 bases and at J to 2 bases, leaving 8 bases not matched to a gene. Germline V lookup: CDR1 MNHNS, CDR2 SASEGT.

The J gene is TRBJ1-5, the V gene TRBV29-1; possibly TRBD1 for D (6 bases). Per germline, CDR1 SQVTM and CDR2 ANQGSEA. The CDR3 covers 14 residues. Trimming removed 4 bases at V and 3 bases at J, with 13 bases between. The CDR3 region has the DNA TGCAGCGTTGGTCCCGGGGGACACAATCAGCCCCAGCATTTT. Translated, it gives CSVGPGGHNQPQHF.

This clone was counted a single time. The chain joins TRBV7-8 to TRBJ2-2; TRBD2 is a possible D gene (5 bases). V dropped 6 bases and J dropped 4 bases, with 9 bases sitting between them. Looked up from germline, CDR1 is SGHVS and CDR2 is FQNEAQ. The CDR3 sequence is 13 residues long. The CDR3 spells CASRLAITGELFF. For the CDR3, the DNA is TGTGCCAGCAGGCTAGCAATCACCGGGGAGCTGTTTTTT.

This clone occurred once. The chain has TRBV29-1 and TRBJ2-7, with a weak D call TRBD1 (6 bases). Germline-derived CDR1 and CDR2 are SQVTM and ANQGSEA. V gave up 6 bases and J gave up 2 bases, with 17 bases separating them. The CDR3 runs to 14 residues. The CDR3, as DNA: TGCAGCGTCAGCCGCCTGGACAGTACCTACGAGCAGTACTTC. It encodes CSVSRLDSTYEQYF.

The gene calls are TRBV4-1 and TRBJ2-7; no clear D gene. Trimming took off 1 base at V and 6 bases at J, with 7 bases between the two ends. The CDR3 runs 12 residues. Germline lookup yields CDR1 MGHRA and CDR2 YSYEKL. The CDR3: CASSQVGLEQYF. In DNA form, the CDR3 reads TGCGCCAGCAGCCAAGTAGGGCTCGAGCAGTACTTC.

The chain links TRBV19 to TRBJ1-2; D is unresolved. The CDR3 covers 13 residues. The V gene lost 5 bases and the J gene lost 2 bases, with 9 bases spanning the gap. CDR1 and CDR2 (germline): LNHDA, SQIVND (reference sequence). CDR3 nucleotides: TGTGCCAGTAGTGCGAGAAGAAACTATGGCTACACCTTC. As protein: CASSARRNYGYTF.

CDR3 nucleotides: TGTGCCAGCAGCTTGCTGGGAAGCAATCAGCCCCAGCATTTT. Its translation is CASSLLGSNQPQHF. The V and J genes are TRBV13 and TRBJ1-5; no clear D gene. V was cut by 3 bases and J by 1 base, with 7 bases left in between. This CDR3 comprises 14 residues. Germline V gene data show CDR1 as PRHDT and CDR2 as FYEKMQ (reference sequence).

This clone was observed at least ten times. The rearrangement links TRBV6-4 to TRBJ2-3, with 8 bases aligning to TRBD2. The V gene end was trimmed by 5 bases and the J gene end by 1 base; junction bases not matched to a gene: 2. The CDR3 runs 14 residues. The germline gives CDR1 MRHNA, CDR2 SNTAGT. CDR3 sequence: CASSTAGGTDTQYF. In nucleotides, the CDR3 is TGTGCCAGCAGTACAGCGGGGGGCACAGATACGCAGTATTTT.

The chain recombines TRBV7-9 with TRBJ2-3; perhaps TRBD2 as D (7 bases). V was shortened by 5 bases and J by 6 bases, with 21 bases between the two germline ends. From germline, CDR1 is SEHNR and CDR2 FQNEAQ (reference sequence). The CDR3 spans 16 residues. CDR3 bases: TGTGCCAGCAGCCCCATCCGGGGGGCTTCGCGGGATACGCAGTATTTT. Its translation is CASSPIRGASRDTQYF.

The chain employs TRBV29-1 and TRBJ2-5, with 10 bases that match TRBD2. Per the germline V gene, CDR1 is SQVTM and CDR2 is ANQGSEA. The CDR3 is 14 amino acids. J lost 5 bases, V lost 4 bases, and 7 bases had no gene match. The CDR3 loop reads CSVVLAGEGETQYF. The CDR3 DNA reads TGCAGCGTTGTTCTAGCGGGGGAGGGGGAGACCCAGTACTTC.